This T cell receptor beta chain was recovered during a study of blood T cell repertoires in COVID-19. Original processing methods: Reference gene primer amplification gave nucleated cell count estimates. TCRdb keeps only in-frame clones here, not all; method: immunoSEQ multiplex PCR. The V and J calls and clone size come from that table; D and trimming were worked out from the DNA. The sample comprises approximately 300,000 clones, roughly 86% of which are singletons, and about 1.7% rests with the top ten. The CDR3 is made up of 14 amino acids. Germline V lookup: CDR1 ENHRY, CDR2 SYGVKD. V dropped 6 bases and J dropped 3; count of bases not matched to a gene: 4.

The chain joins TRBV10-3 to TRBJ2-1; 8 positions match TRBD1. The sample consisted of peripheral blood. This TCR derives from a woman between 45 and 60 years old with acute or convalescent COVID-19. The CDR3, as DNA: TGTGCCATCAGGGGGGACAGGTTCTACAATGAGCAGTTCTTC. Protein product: CAIRGDRFYNEQFF.